This TCR beta chain derives from a study of shared clonotypes between healthy human individuals. Regarding the study as a whole: What limited the represented genetic and exposure-history diversity was the small number of donors.

The authors sequenced unsorted PBMC DNA on ten immunoSEQ deep assay plates. The assay was immunoSEQ multiplex PCR, and TCRdb's table has in-frame clones only and misses some. The data contain about 490,000 clones, about 78% of them seen just once; the ten biggest clones take up about 11%. Adult donors, all healthy and HIV-negative, had no recent acute infections or vaccinations. Each donor was a Caucasian adult residing in Nashville, Tennessee. Concerning this clone itself: Its matching antigen is unknown.

The CDR3 length is 14 residues. Per germline, CDR1 MNHNY and CDR2 SVGAGI (reference sequence). Trimming took 7 bases from V and 2 from J, leaving 15 bases between them. The V gene is TRBV6-6, the J gene TRBJ2-7; D may be TRBD2 (7 bases). The TCR sequence derives from a woman between 35 and 50 years old in good health. Some clones in this sample may be carry-over from other donors' samples. The source material was PBMCs. This CDR3 reads CASTTGGHPYEQYF. As DNA, the CDR3 is TGTGCCAGCACCACGGGGGGACACCCCTACGAGCAGTACTTC.